These T cell receptor beta chains were read from a single sample in a study of shared clonotypes between healthy human individuals. TCRdb keeps only in-frame clones here, not all; method: immunoSEQ multiplex PCR. This table holds about 340,000 clones, roughly 80% found once. Sequencing was carried out using memory CD4+ T cells sorted from blood. Receptors originate from a man between 25 and 39 years old in good health. The CDR3 runs from the conserved cysteine through the conserved F or W.

16	TRBV5-4	TRBJ1-2	CASSSDRGRTNYGYTF
15	TRBV5-4	TRBJ1-5	CASSLDRAVIQPQHF
15	TRBV5-1	TRBJ2-1	CASSLLLAGGGEQFF
15	TRBV7-2	TRBJ2-3	CASSFSGTARGTQYF
17	TRBV11-3	TRBJ2-1	CASSLGPPGTSFGEQFF
17	TRBV6-1	TRBJ1-5	CASSGVRGVGADQPQHF
15	TRBV5-1	TRBJ2-7	CASSLVASGVYEQYF
17	TRBV30	TRBJ1-5	CAWSKRVGTGSNQPQHF
16	TRBV5-1	TRBJ1-2	CASSLAPRQGNYGYTF
15	TRBV29-1	TRBJ2-1	CSVGTSGMSYNEQFF
16	TRBV5-1	TRBJ2-1	CASSPYGLAGGREQFF
14	TRBV5-6	TRBJ2-2	CASSLQEMTGELFF
18	TRBV30	TRBJ1-3	CAWSVRLDRGHSGNTIYF
14	TRBV7-9	TRBJ2-6	CASSLVGGANVLTF
11	TRBV5-6	TRBJ2-3	CASSLVDTQYF
14	TRBV19	TRBJ1-5	CASRSGGPNQPQHF
15	TRBV19	TRBJ2-7	CASSLIAGQSYEQYF
15	TRBV7-2	TRBJ2-7	CASSDPGWIPCEQYF
17	TRBV30	TRBJ2-4	CAWSNRGLGIRKNIQYF
15	TRBV5-1	TRBJ1-1	CASSGKGGRETEAFF
13	TRBV29-1	TRBJ2-5	CTTEETDQETQYF
14	TRBV15	TRBJ2-5	CATSRGQEQETQYF
17	TRBV10-2	TRBJ2-1	CASSETRAGDSYNEQFF
17	TRBV9	TRBJ2-4	CASSREGTGGSKNIQYF
15	TRBV19	TRBJ2-1	CASSRPSGSYNEQFF
12	TRBV6-5	TRBJ2-2	CASSYRAGELFF
15	TRBV7-8	TRBJ1-4	CASSLSGGLSEKLFF
13	TRBV10-1	TRBJ2-1	CASSEIALTEQFF
16	TRBV6-1	TRBJ2-3	CASSEFLAAATDTQYF
14	TRBV28	TRBJ1-5	CASSSSFFGQPQHF
13	TRBV9	TRBJ1-2	CASSVARGYGYTF
13	TRBV9	TRBJ1-2	CASSSPPNYGYTF
13	TRBV5-4	TRBJ1-1	CASSFGGETEAFF
15	TRBV5-4	TRBJ1-1	CASSLTGGRNTEAFF
14	TRBV5-4	TRBJ2-3	CASSARDRADTQYF
17	TRBV4-1	TRBJ2-3	CASSLRPGLADTDTQYF
14	TRBV7-9	TRBJ1-3	CASSSTSSGNTIYF
13	TRBV5-3	TRBJ1-5	CAASEARSEPQHF
13	TRBV18	TRBJ1-3	CASSPGPGNTIYF
18	TRBV7-9	TRBJ1-5	CASSSTIGTGSGNQPQHF
19	TRBV27	TRBJ2-7	CASSTLPGLAGGHSYEQYF
14	TRBV6-1	TRBJ1-6	CATQGGHENSPLHF
14	TRBV14	TRBJ2-3	CASSQDPSRDTQYF
15	TRBV7-9	TRBJ1-3	CASRQIGGSGNTIYF
13	TRBV7-3	TRBJ2-5	CASSLGSGETQYF